This T cell receptor beta chain is drawn from a study of early T cells in non-severe SARS-CoV-2 infection. Whole-study context: The study sequenced bulk RNA from unsorted whole blood, with chains unpaired. Study outcomes and limitations: The study's VDJdb matching favored anti-spike CD8 responses and missed private and CD4 specificities.

This clonotype showed up many times. Its specificity is unknown. Germline values: CDR1 SGHNT, CDR2 YENEEA. The CDR3 spans 15 residues. Trimming removed 3 bases at V and 2 bases at J, with 13 bases between. cDNA molecules, individually, were tagged with unique molecular identifiers. TCRdb re-analysed the 5' RACE reads in MiXCR, keeping a single row per CDR3 protein. Of some 45,000 distinct CDR3 sequences detected, around 3.6% appear once; the ten largest clones hold just over 3%. This sequence joins TRBV11-3 and TRBJ1-1, with unresolved D. Sample: whole blood. The sequence was collected from an adult who was a healthcare worker with PCR-confirmed SARS-CoV-2 infection or an uninfected control (not recorded which). CDR3 amino acids: CASSLGAGRNTEAFF. The CDR3 nucleotides read TGTGCCAGCAGCTTGGGCGCGGGCAGAAACACTGAAGCTTTCTTT.